The 5 T cell receptor beta chains reported below all come from one sample, sequenced in a study of PD-L1 blockade in urothelial cancer. TCRdb's copy holds only in-frame clones and misses some; the assay was immunoSEQ multiplex PCR. This sample has just over 40,000 clones; approximately 85% occur once, and the top ten carry roughly 2.5%. The time point is: peripheral blood 6 weeks after treatment start. The material sequenced was PBMCs, taken around atezolizumab (anti-PD-L1) treatment. These receptors all come from a man aged 65-85 years with urothelial cancer.

The chain links TRBV2 to TRBJ2-5; D is perhaps TRBD1 (7 bases). Germline CDR1 is SNHLY and CDR2 is FYNNEI. V lost 7 bases to trimming and J lost 9 bases, with 21 bases between them. This CDR3 is 14 amino acids long. The CDR3 DNA is TGTGCCAGCAAATTTCCAGGGGGGCATCAGTCCCAGTACTTC. This translates into CASKFPGGHQSQYF.

The chain couples TRBV6-1 to TRBJ1-1; D uncertain. The V end lost 5 bases, the J end lost 5 bases, and 12 bases lay between the germline ends. Germline-derived CDR1 and CDR2 are MNHNS and SASEGT. The CDR3 is made up of 13 amino acids. CDR3 nucleotide sequence: TGTGCCAGCAGTCGGACTTGGATGACTGAAGCTTTCTTT. Encoded protein: CASSRTWMTEAFF.

This clone has just a few counts. The V call is TRBV6-1, the J call TRBJ1-5; TRBD1 might be the D (6 bases). This CDR3 spans 13 amino acids. The germline gives CDR1 MNHNS, CDR2 SASEGT. V gave up 7 bases and J gave up 5 bases, with 12 bases separating them. The CDR3 nucleotides are TGTGCCAGCACCATCGAGGGGGATCAGCCCCAGCATTTT. Translation: CASTIEGDQPQHF.

The rearrangement links TRBV5-1 to TRBJ2-7; 8 bases fit TRBD2. This CDR3 is built from 17 residues. CDR1 is SGHRS, CDR2 YFSETQ, per germline. Trimming at V came to 0 bases and at J to 0 bases, leaving 8 bases not matched to a gene. The CDR3 DNA reads as TGCGCCAGCAGCTTGGCCCCTAGCGGGCGAAACTCCTACGAGCAGTACTTC. Protein product: CASSLAPSGRNSYEQYF.

The chain combines TRBV5-1 with TRBJ2-2, with D perhaps TRBD2 (6 bases). CDR3 length: 13 amino acids. From germline, CDR1 is SGHRS and CDR2 YFSETQ. V lost 6 bases and J lost 1, with 7 bases in between. This CDR3 reads CASNSGNTGELFF. The CDR3 nucleotides read TGCGCCAGCAATAGCGGGAACACCGGGGAGCTGTTTTTT.